A selection of T cell receptor beta chains follows, all from one sample in a study of cytomegalovirus exposure and HLA in healthy donors. The table came from immunoSEQ multiplex PCR; TCRdb's copy has only in-frame clones and leaves some out. In the table there are 130,000 to 150,000 clones, roughly 80% of which are singletons. The sequenced material came from PBMCs. These receptors were obtained from a man in his thirties or forties in good health and CMV-seropositive. Each CDR3 is given with its conserved first and last residue. D genes are given only for firm matches. The size entry is marked missing in some rows and otherwise reads once, few, many or a size class.

j_gene: TRBJ2-3
d_gene: TRBD1
v_gene: TRBV6-5
len: 14
abundance: NA
CDR3aa: CASNTGGYGDTQYF
CDR3nt: TGTGCCAGCAACACAGGGGGCTATGGAGATACGCAGTATTTT

j_gene: TRBJ2-1
d_gene: TRBD2
v_gene: TRBV30
len: 15
abundance: NA
CDR3aa: CAWSILAGGSDEQFF
CDR3nt: TGTGCCTGGAGTATACTAGCGGGGGGTTCGGATGAGCAGTTCTTC

j_gene: TRBJ1-4
d_gene: NA
v_gene: TRBV30
len: 14
abundance: NA
CDR3aa: CAWSRTGTNEKLFF
CDR3nt: TGTGCCTGGAGTCGAACAGGAACTAATGAAAAACTGTTTTTT

j_gene: TRBJ1-5
d_gene: NA
v_gene: TRBV5-1
len: 16
abundance: NA
CDR3aa: CASSPTTGTPNQPQHF
CDR3nt: TGCGCCAGCAGCCCTACTACCGGGACACCGAATCAGCCCCAGCATTTT

j_gene: TRBJ2-2
d_gene: TRBD2
v_gene: TRBV7-9
len: 17
abundance: NA
CDR3aa: CASSLGASGSQTGELFF
CDR3nt: TGTGCCAGCAGCTTAGGGGCTAGCGGGAGTCAAACCGGGGAGCTGTTTTTT

j_gene: TRBJ2-2
d_gene: NA
v_gene: TRBV7-9
len: 13
abundance: NA
CDR3aa: CASSVPGAGELFF
CDR3nt: TGTGCCAGCAGTGTACCGGGGGCCGGGGAGCTGTTTTTT

j_gene: TRBJ2-3
d_gene: NA
v_gene: TRBV29-1
len: 12
abundance: NA
CDR3aa: CSVESNADTQYF
CDR3nt: TGCAGCGTTGAGTCTAACGCAGATACGCAGTATTTT

j_gene: TRBJ1-2
d_gene: NA
v_gene: TRBV5-6
len: 15
abundance: few
CDR3aa: CASSVESTVYYGYTF
CDR3nt: TGTGCCAGCAGCGTTGAATCGACAGTTTACTATGGCTACACCTTC

j_gene: TRBJ1-5
d_gene: TRBD1
v_gene: TRBV18
len: 14
abundance: NA
CDR3aa: CASSPEQGNQPQHF
CDR3nt: TGTGCCAGCTCACCAGAACAGGGGAATCAGCCCCAGCATTTT

j_gene: TRBJ1-5
d_gene: TRBD1
v_gene: TRBV7-9
len: 14
abundance: NA
CDR3aa: CASSRGQGDQPQHF
CDR3nt: TGTGCCAGCAGCCGCGGGCAGGGGGACCAGCCCCAGCATTTT

j_gene: TRBJ2-2
d_gene: TRBD2
v_gene: TRBV28
len: 15
abundance: NA
CDR3aa: CASSSSGGGTGELFF
CDR3nt: TGTGCCAGCAGTTCTAGCGGGGGCGGGACCGGGGAGCTGTTTTTT

j_gene: TRBJ1-1
d_gene: TRBD1
v_gene: TRBV7-6
len: 13
abundance: NA
CDR3aa: CASSFGTATEAFF
CDR3nt: TGTGCCAGCAGCTTCGGGACAGCCACTGAAGCTTTCTTT

j_gene: TRBJ2-3
d_gene: TRBD2
v_gene: TRBV9
len: 17
abundance: NA
CDR3aa: CASSVGLAGASTDTQYF
CDR3nt: TGTGCCAGCAGCGTTGGATTAGCGGGAGCTTCCACAGATACGCAGTATTTT

j_gene: TRBJ1-3
d_gene: TRBD1
v_gene: TRBV5-6
len: 15
abundance: NA
CDR3aa: CASSLGGTGGNTIYF
CDR3nt: TGTGCCAGCAGCTTGGGCGGGACAGGCGGAAACACCATATATTTT

j_gene: TRBJ1-2
d_gene: NA
v_gene: TRBV10-3
len: 15
abundance: NA
CDR3aa: CAISEAALANYGYTF
CDR3nt: TGTGCCATCAGCGAGGCTGCCCTAGCTAACTATGGCTACACCTTC

j_gene: TRBJ2-2
d_gene: NA
v_gene: TRBV7-6
len: 14
abundance: NA
CDR3aa: CASSLVAETRELFF
CDR3nt: TGTGCCAGCAGCTTAGTGGCGGAAACTAGGGAGCTGTTTTTT

j_gene: TRBJ1-5
d_gene: TRBD1
v_gene: TRBV2
len: 15
abundance: once
CDR3aa: CASSEWDRGHQPQHF
CDR3nt: TGTGCCAGCAGTGAATGGGACAGGGGTCATCAGCCCCAGCATTTT

j_gene: TRBJ2-5
d_gene: TRBD2
v_gene: TRBV5-1
len: 14
abundance: once
CDR3aa: CASYNAGGQETQYF
CDR3nt: TGCGCCAGTTACAATGCGGGGGGCCAAGAGACCCAGTACTTC

j_gene: TRBJ2-1
d_gene: TRBD1
v_gene: TRBV15
len: 13
abundance: NA
CDR3aa: CATSGDRGNEQFF
CDR3nt: TGTGCCACCAGCGGGGACAGGGGGAATGAGCAGTTCTTC

j_gene: TRBJ2-1
d_gene: NA
v_gene: TRBV28
len: 13
abundance: NA
CDR3aa: CASSSGISDEQFF
CDR3nt: TGTGCCAGCAGCTCCGGGATTTCTGATGAGCAGTTCTTC

j_gene: TRBJ2-7
d_gene: TRBD2
v_gene: TRBV12-5
len: 17
abundance: NA
CDR3aa: CASGFSASGYSSYEQYF
CDR3nt: TGTGCTAGTGGTTTTTCGGCTAGCGGGTACAGCTCCTACGAGCAGTACTTC

j_gene: TRBJ1-1
d_gene: TRBD1
v_gene: TRBV29-1
len: 13
abundance: NA
CDR3aa: CSVGQGETTEAFF
CDR3nt: TGCAGCGTTGGACAGGGGGAAACGACTGAAGCTTTCTTT

j_gene: TRBJ1-5
d_gene: TRBD1
v_gene: TRBV5-6
len: 17
abundance: NA
CDR3aa: CASSLRRTGSPGQPQHF
CDR3nt: TGTGCCAGCAGCTTGAGGAGGACAGGCTCGCCGGGTCAGCCCCAGCATTTT

j_gene: TRBJ2-5
d_gene: NA
v_gene: TRBV2
len: 13
abundance: NA
CDR3aa: CASSRQGLETQYF
CDR3nt: TGTGCCAGCAGTAGGCAGGGTTTGGAGACCCAGTACTTC

j_gene: TRBJ2-5
d_gene: TRBD2
v_gene: TRBV5-4
len: 15
abundance: NA
CDR3aa: CASSLTSGGPETQYF
CDR3nt: TGTGCCAGCAGCTTGACTAGCGGGGGGCCAGAGACCCAGTACTTC

j_gene: TRBJ1-6
d_gene: NA
v_gene: TRBV6-6
len: 15
abundance: once
CDR3aa: CASSYSRDDNSPLHF
CDR3nt: TGTGCCAGCAGTTACTCGCGGGACGATAATTCACCCCTCCACTTT

j_gene: TRBJ1-5
d_gene: NA
v_gene: TRBV4-2
len: 15
abundance: NA
CDR3aa: CASSQDPGLNQPQHF
CDR3nt: TGTGCCAGCAGCCAAGATCCAGGGTTGAATCAGCCCCAGCATTTT

j_gene: TRBJ1-4
d_gene: NA
v_gene: TRBV30
len: 14
abundance: NA
CDR3aa: CAWSRQVRNEKLFF
CDR3nt: TGTGCCTGGTCGCGACAGGTTAGGAATGAAAAACTGTTTTTT

j_gene: TRBJ2-7
d_gene: TRBD2
v_gene: TRBV7-2
len: 16
abundance: few
CDR3aa: CASSLGPGSGINKQYF
CDR3nt: TGTGCCAGCAGCTTGGGGCCTGGGAGCGGGATTAACAAGCAGTACTTC

j_gene: TRBJ1-1
d_gene: TRBD1
v_gene: TRBV7-9
len: 15
abundance: NA
CDR3aa: CASSQNPTGDWLAFF
CDR3nt: TGTGCCAGCAGCCAGAACCCGACAGGGGATTGGTTAGCTTTCTTT

j_gene: TRBJ1-5
d_gene: NA
v_gene: TRBV19
len: 15
abundance: NA
CDR3aa: CASSMGRGSNQPQHF
CDR3nt: TGTGCCAGTAGTATGGGCAGGGGTAGCAATCAGCCCCAGCATTTT

j_gene: TRBJ2-7
d_gene: TRBD1
v_gene: TRBV6-5
len: 15
abundance: NA
CDR3aa: CASSPRIRGPYEQYF
CDR3nt: TGTGCCAGCAGCCCCCGGATCAGGGGGCCCTACGAGCAGTACTTC

j_gene: TRBJ2-5
d_gene: TRBD2
v_gene: TRBV9
len: 16
abundance: NA
CDR3aa: CASSRPLAGFEETQYF
CDR3nt: TGTGCCAGCAGCCGCCCACTAGCGGGGTTTGAAGAGACCCAGTACTTC

j_gene: TRBJ1-5
d_gene: NA
v_gene: TRBV7-2
len: 13
abundance: NA
CDR3aa: CASSPYSNQPQHF
CDR3nt: TGTGCCAGCAGCCCTTATAGCAATCAGCCCCAGCATTTT

j_gene: TRBJ2-3
d_gene: TRBD1
v_gene: TRBV6-4
len: 16
abundance: NA
CDR3aa: CASRSPDRGRRDTQYF
CDR3nt: TGTGCCAGCAGGTCCCCGGACAGGGGGCGGCGAGATACGCAGTATTTT

j_gene: TRBJ1-1
d_gene: NA
v_gene: TRBV5-1
len: 14
abundance: once
CDR3aa: CASSSDRIGTEAFF
CDR3nt: TGCGCCAGCAGCTCAGACAGGATTGGAACTGAAGCTTTCTTT

j_gene: TRBJ2-7
d_gene: TRBD2
v_gene: TRBV7-2
len: 14
abundance: NA
CDR3aa: CASSSRGELREQYF
CDR3nt: TGTGCCAGCAGCTCCCGGGGGGAACTCCGCGAGCAGTACTTC

j_gene: TRBJ2-3
d_gene: TRBD1
v_gene: TRBV7-9
len: 16
abundance: NA
CDR3aa: CASSSRQGLSTDTQYF
CDR3nt: TGTGCCAGCAGCTCCAGACAGGGGCTTAGCACAGATACGCAGTATTTT

j_gene: TRBJ1-1
d_gene: NA
v_gene: TRBV18
len: 16
abundance: NA
CDR3aa: CASSLKSMAGNTEAFF
CDR3nt: TGTGCCAGCTCACTTAAGAGTATGGCGGGGAACACTGAAGCTTTCTTT

j_gene: TRBJ2-5
d_gene: TRBD1
v_gene: TRBV2
len: 14
abundance: NA
CDR3aa: CASTPDRAQETQYF
CDR3nt: TGTGCCAGCACCCCAGACAGGGCGCAAGAGACCCAGTACTTC